This passage covers 25 T cell receptor beta chains from one sample sequenced in a study of blood T cell repertoires in COVID-19. TCRdb's table, derived via immunoSEQ multiplex PCR, lists solely in-frame clones and lacks some. The sample shows about 300,000 clones, around 84% of them seen only once. The specimen was peripheral blood. The receptors here all came from a human donor with COVID-19, enrolled during active disease. The donor label of this sample is uncertain.

The rearrangement links TRBV6-4 to TRBJ2-5, with D possibly being TRBD1 (5 bases). CDR3 length equals 14 residues. The V end lost 8 bases, the J end lost 6 bases, and 19 bases lay between the germline ends. CDR1 and CDR2 (germline): MRHNA, SNTAGT. CDR3 region: CASGETASAKTQYF. The CDR3 nucleotides read TGTGCCAGCGGCGAGACAGCCTCGGCAAAGACCCAGTACTTC.

The rearrangement uses TRBV10-3 and TRBJ1-1; D remains unclear. V was pared by 4 bases and J by 1 base, with 10 bases between. Germline CDR1 and CDR2: ENHRY and SYGVKD. The length of the CDR3 is 14 residues. The CDR3 nucleotides are TGTGCCATCAGTGCCCAAACAGCGAACACTGAAGCTTTCTTT. It yields the protein CAISAQTANTEAFF.

The table lists this clone with a few counts. The chain uses TRBV5-4 and TRBJ2-3, with D maybe TRBD1 (6 bases). CDR3 size: 15 residues. With 0 bases removed from V and 3 bases from J, the gap between germline ends came to 11 bases. Germline CDR1 is SGHNT and CDR2 is YYREEE (reference sequence). The CDR3 loop is CASSLDRERTDTQYF. The DNA of the CDR3 is TGTGCCAGCAGCTTGGACAGGGAGCGAACAGATACGCAGTATTTT.

The chain couples TRBV5-1 to TRBJ2-7, with 7 nucleotides matching TRBD1. The CDR3 spans 15 residues. The germline CDR1 and CDR2 sequences are SGHRS and YFSETQ. Germline trimming cut 4 bases from V and 1 base from J; bases unmatched to any gene: 8. The CDR3 spells CASSILEGASYEQYF. The CDR3 DNA sequence: TGCGCCAGCAGCATCCTAGAGGGGGCATCCTACGAGCAGTACTTC.

The V call is TRBV5-6, the J call TRBJ2-1; D might be TRBD2 (6 bases). With 5 bases removed from V and 5 bases from J, the gap between germline ends came to 11 bases. This CDR3 has 13 amino acids. Per the germline V gene, CDR1 is SGHDT and CDR2 is YYEEEE. Written as DNA, the CDR3 is TGTGCCAGCAGTTTCGGGAGTCACAATGAGCAGTTCTTC. It translates to CASSFGSHNEQFF.

J is TRBJ1-1 and V is TRBV9; D is possibly TRBD1 (5 bases). V lost 4 bases to trimming and J lost 5 bases, with 15 bases between them. This CDR3 spans 14 amino acids. CDR1 SGDLS and CDR2 YYNGEE come from the germline V gene. CDR3 coding DNA: TGTGCCAGCAGCCCCGAGACGGGGGGTACTGAAGCTTTCTTT. It codes for CASSPETGGTEAFF.

This chain uses TRBV3-1 (or the pseudogene TRBV3-2) with TRBJ2-3; maybe TRBD1 (6 bases). V was clipped by 0 bases and J by 9 bases, with 13 bases between them. Per germline, CDR1 LGHDT and CDR2 YNNKEL (reference sequence). This CDR3 has 14 amino acids. CDR3 in DNA: TGTGCCAGCAGCCAAGATAGTTTGAGGGGGACGCAGTATTTT. It translates to CASSQDSLRGTQYF.

J is TRBJ2-7 and V is TRBV4-1; 7 nucleotides agree with TRBD2. V lost 0 bases to trimming and J lost 2 bases; unmatched junction nucleotides: 16. Germline CDR1 is MGHRA and CDR2 is YSYEKL. The CDR3 contains 19 residues. Written as DNA, the CDR3 is TGCGCCAGCAGCCAAGAGGGAGGGGAGTCACAGGTACAAACCTACGAGCAGTACTTC. Its protein is CASSQEGGESQVQTYEQYF.

V usage is TRBV5-1 and J usage is TRBJ2-7; 10 nucleotides match TRBD1. CDR1 and CDR2 (germline): SGHRS, YFSETQ. The CDR3 runs 16 residues. J lost 4 bases, V lost 5 bases, and 12 bases had no gene match. CDR3 sequence reads: CASRFVYRDRGYEQYF. CDR3 nucleotides: TGCGCCAGCAGGTTCGTTTACCGGGACAGGGGTTACGAGCAGTACTTC. The entire variable domain, with the rest obtained from reference TRBV5-1 and TRBJ2-7, is as follows: KAGVTQTPRYLIKTRGQQVTLSCSPISGHRSVSWYQQTPGQGLQFLFEYFSETQRNKGNFPGRFSGRQFSNSRSEMNVSTLELGDSALYLCASRFVYRDRGYEQYFGPGTRLTVT.

The chain links TRBV7-2 to TRBJ1-1, with D perhaps matching TRBD1 (6 bases). The CDR3 has 12 residues. Germline assignment: CDR1 SGHTA and CDR2 FQGNSA. Trimming cost V 4 bases and J 4 bases, with 7 bases left between them. The CDR3 DNA reads as TGTGCCAGCAGCTCGACAGGCACTGAAGCTTTCTTT. Its translation: CASSSTGTEAFF.

The CDR3 spells CASSYLQGNYGYTF. CDR3 nucleotide sequence: TGTGCCAGCAGTTACCTACAGGGGAACTATGGCTACACCTTC. The V and J genes are TRBV28 and TRBJ1-2; 7 positions agree with TRBD1. The germline V gene encodes CDR1 MDHEN and CDR2 SYDVKM. V lost 4 bases to trimming and J lost 2 bases; unmatched junction nucleotides: 4. The CDR3 sequence is 14 residues long.

The chain has TRBV7-8 and TRBJ2-1, with 16 nucleotides matching TRBD2. After removal of 5 bases from V and 2 bases from J, the junction contained 9 bases not matched to a gene. The CDR3 runs to 19 residues. CDR1 is SGHVS, CDR2 FQNEAQ, per germline. For the CDR3, the DNA is TGTGCCAGCAGCGGGGCCGGGACTAGCGGGAGGGCCGCCTACAATGAGCAGTTCTTC. As protein: CASSGAGTSGRAAYNEQFF.

The chain uses TRBV18 and TRBJ1-6; 11 positions agree with TRBD1. This CDR3 is built from 15 residues. V lost 3 bases, J lost 10 bases, and 5 bases stayed unmatched. Germline V gene data show CDR1 as KGHSH and CDR2 as LQKENI. CDR3 nucleotide sequence: TGTGCCAGCTCACCCGGGACAGGGGGACTCTCACCCCTCCACTTT. The encoded protein is CASSPGTGGLSPLHF.

The chain recombines TRBV30 with TRBJ2-1; perhaps TRBD2 as D (5 bases). Trimming took off 4 bases at V and 3 bases at J, with 13 bases between the two ends. Germline V gene sequence: CDR1 GTSNPN, CDR2 SVGIG (reference sequence). CDR3 length: 14 residues. This CDR3 reads CAWNVGVGYNEQFF. DNA of the CDR3: TGTGCCTGGAATGTGGGAGTTGGCTACAATGAGCAGTTCTTC.

The V call is TRBV3-1 (or the pseudogene TRBV3-2), the J call TRBJ2-7; 10 nucleotides agree with TRBD1. Germline V gives CDR1 LGHDT, CDR2 YNNKEL (reference sequence). Losses at the gene ends were 3 bases for V and 5 bases for J; bases not matched to a gene: 10. The CDR3 runs 16 residues. The CDR3, as DNA: TGTGCCAGCAGCCACCAGGATGGGACAGGGGTCCACGAGCAGTACTTC. It is translated as CASSHQDGTGVHEQYF.

This chain connects TRBV27 to TRBJ2-1; the match to TRBD2 covers 14 bases. This CDR3 is built from 16 residues. Germline V gene lookup returns CDR1 MNHEY and CDR2 SMNVEV (reference sequence). V lost 7 bases and J lost 4; bases outside the gene matches: 6. CDR3 bases: TGTGCCAGCACCGGGACTAGCGGGAGCGCTTACAATGAGCAGTTCTTC. It translates to CASTGTSGSAYNEQFF.

Notes on this clone: Relative to the germline gene, one junction end is altered; a read error may explain this. The rearrangement uses TRBV30 and TRBJ1-4; a weak D match, TRBD1 (5 bases). The CDR3 has 13 amino acids. Germline lookup yields CDR1 GTSNPN and CDR2 SVGIG (reference sequence). The CDR3 nucleotides read TGTGCCTGTCAGACCCCGATGGGGGGAAAATTGTTTTTT. This translates into CACQTPMGGKLFF.

This clone was recorded a few times. The V and J genes are TRBV3-1 (or the pseudogene TRBV3-2) and TRBJ1-1; D ambiguous. The CDR3 extends over 14 amino acids. The V gene's germline CDR1 is LGHDT and CDR2 YNNKEL (reference sequence). V lost 1 base, J lost 1 base, and 7 bases lay in between. The CDR3 protein is CASSQGLRNTEAFF. The CDR3 DNA is TGTGCCAGCAGCCAAGGATTGAGGAACACTGAAGCTTTCTTT.

The rearrangement joins TRBV19 to TRBJ2-7; D ambiguous. The V end was cut by 6 bases, the J end by 1 base, with 13 bases between. Germline V gene data show CDR1 as LNHDA and CDR2 as SQIVND (reference sequence). The CDR3 loop spans 14 amino acids. CDR3 residues: CASSRSGTSYEQYF. In DNA, the CDR3 is TGTGCCAGTAGCCGATCTGGTACTTCCTACGAGCAGTACTTC.

This rearrangement joins TRBV6-4 to TRBJ2-2, with 11 bases identical to TRBD1. CDR1 and CDR2 from the germline V gene are MRHNA and SNTAGT. V was clipped by 2 bases and J by 4 bases; unmatched bases: 6. This CDR3 region has 17 residues. For the CDR3, the DNA is TGTGCCAGCAGTGACCTTCCCGGGACAGGGGGCACCGGGGAGCTGTTTTTT. Its translation is CASSDLPGTGGTGELFF.

This rearrangement joins TRBV7-2 to TRBJ2-3, with 11 bases matching TRBD2. Unmatched junction bases numbered 4, after V lost 5 bases and J lost 0 bases. Germline-derived CDR1 and CDR2 are SGHTA and FQGNSA. The CDR3 contains 16 residues. In nucleotides, the CDR3 is TGTGCCAGCAGCCTCGGACTAGCGGGTAGCACAGATACGCAGTATTTT. It codes for CASSLGLAGSTDTQYF. Full variable domain (missing parts from reference TRBV7-2 and TRBJ2-3): GAGVSQSPSNKVTEKGKDVELRCDPISGHTALYWYRQSLGQGLEFLIYFQGNSAPDKSGLPSDRFSAERTGGSVSTLTIQRTQQEDSAVYLCASSLGLAGSTDTQYFGPGTRLTVL.

The V call is TRBV7-2, the J call TRBJ2-5, with TRBD1 matching 8 bases. The CDR3 extends over 14 amino acids. V was pared by 5 bases and J by 1 base, with 3 bases of the junction left unmatched. From germline, CDR1 is SGHTA and CDR2 FQGNSA. Here the CDR3 reads CASSVDRGQETQYF. As DNA, the CDR3 is TGTGCCAGCAGCGTCGACAGGGGCCAAGAGACCCAGTACTTC.

The V and J genes are TRBV7-2 and TRBJ2-1; TRBD1 matches at 10 bases. The germline CDR1 and CDR2 sequences are SGHTA and FQGNSA. V lost 1 base and J lost 5; bases outside the gene matches: 5. CDR3 size: 16 residues. The CDR3 bases are TGTGCCAGCAGCTTAGTGGTTGGGACAGGGGACAATGAGCAGTTCTTC. This encodes CASSLVVGTGDNEQFF.

The chain combines TRBV10-3 with TRBJ2-2, with D possibly TRBD1 on 6 matching bases. The CDR3 spans 13 residues. The germline V and J ends were trimmed by 6 bases and 3 bases, with 8 bases remaining between them. Germline V CDR1 and CDR2: ENHRY, SYGVKD. The CDR3 protein is CAISRTDTGELFF. CDR3 bases: TGTGCCATCAGCCGGACAGACACCGGGGAGCTGTTTTTT.

The chain combines TRBV19 with TRBJ2-3, with 12 bases fitting TRBD2. The J segment lost 5 bases and the V segment lost 4 bases, leaving 7 bases of the junction unmatched. The CDR3 runs 16 residues. Per the germline V gene, CDR1 is LNHDA and CDR2 is SQIVND (reference sequence). Here the CDR3 DNA reads TGTGCCAGTAGTAGTAGACTAGCGGGAGTGAAAGATACGCAGTATTTT. This sequence encodes CASSSRLAGVKDTQYF.